This T cell receptor beta chain comes out of a study of blood T cell repertoires in COVID-19 (dated by TCRdb to the early 2020s). About the study as a whole: Samples from collaborators originated in the United States, Italy and Spain and spanned both the acute and convalescent phases of COVID-19. The material from the prospective study consisted of cDNA or gDNA derived from T cells, B-cell-depleted T cells, or PBMCs. Deeply sampled blood TCRbeta repertoires from subjects exposed to, actively infected with, or recovered from COVID-19 were included in the dataset. A freely available public database, intended as a resource for researchers studying the immune response to SARS-CoV-2, is where the repertoires were released. Samples were obtained from the ongoing ImmuneRACE study (first 160 participants) and from 1,254 subjects provided by 6 global collaborators. Nearly every sample came with metadata listing a de-identified subject ID, COVID-19 status, age in years and sex. Where HLA class I and class II types were available, the types were taken from metadata supplied by the sample provider, not from assay-based typing. What the research found in general, with its limitations: The quantity of clinical and demographic metadata differed by source and by participant and was supplied without curation.

As for this clone: What antigen it recognizes has not been identified. It has no much larger one-base neighbor in the sample; base qualities were not kept.

TCRbeta CDR3 regions were amplified from genomic DNA by means of the immunoSEQ Assay, a bias-controlled multiplex PCR. The paper's data handling went like this. The number of nucleated cells in each sample was estimated from the amplification of reference gene primers within the assay. To quantify the absolute abundance of each unique TCRbeta CDR3 rearrangement, sequence reads were collapsed and filtered. For each sample, productive Simpson clonality was calculated by taking the square root of Simpson's diversity index across productive rearrangements. TCRdb's version of the immuneACCESS table is confined to in-frame rearrangements and falls short of the full clone set. An unresolved V gene accounts for under half of the shortfall where checked; the remainder is of unknown origin. That table furnishes V, J and clone size, whereas the DNA furnished D and trimming. The sample yields roughly 70,000 clones; over 80% were counted once. 6.7% of the sample lies in the top ten.

Counted from cysteine to phenylalanine, this CDR3 has 16 amino acids. Just CDR3 DNA is preserved here, 48 bases in frame from base 1. CDR1 and CDR2, looked up from the germline V gene, are MDHEN and SYDVKM. For this chain, trimming is 6 bases at the V end and 1 base at the J end, and the number of junction bases without a gene match is 11. The collaborating institutions used their own protocols to collect whole blood in K2EDTA tubes. For TCRbeta analysis, collaborators shipped samples in one of three forms: frozen whole blood, isolated PBMCs, or DNA extracted from either of those sample types. The sequence joins TRBV28 to TRBJ2-5; 7 bases in between match TRBD1. The TCR comes from an elderly woman with active COVID-19. Material: peripheral blood. The nucleotide sequence is given as TGTGCCAGCAGCGCCCGAGCCGGGACAGTCCAAGAGACCCAGTACTTC. Its translation reads: CASSARAGTVQETQYF.